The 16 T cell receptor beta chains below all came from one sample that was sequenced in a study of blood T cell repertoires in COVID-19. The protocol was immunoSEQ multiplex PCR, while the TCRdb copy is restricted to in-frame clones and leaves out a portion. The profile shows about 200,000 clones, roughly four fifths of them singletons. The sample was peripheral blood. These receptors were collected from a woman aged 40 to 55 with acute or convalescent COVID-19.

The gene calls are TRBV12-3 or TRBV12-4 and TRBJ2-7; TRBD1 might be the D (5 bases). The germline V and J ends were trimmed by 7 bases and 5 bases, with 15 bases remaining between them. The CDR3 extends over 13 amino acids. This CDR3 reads CASNEKGKNEQYF. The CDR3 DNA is TGTGCCAGCAACGAGAAGGGGAAGAACGAGCAGTACTTC.

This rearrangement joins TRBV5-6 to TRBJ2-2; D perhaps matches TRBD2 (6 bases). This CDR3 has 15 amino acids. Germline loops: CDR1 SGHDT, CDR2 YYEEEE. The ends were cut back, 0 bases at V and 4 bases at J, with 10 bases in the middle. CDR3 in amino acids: CASSLEGLFTGELFF. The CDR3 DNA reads TGTGCCAGCAGCTTGGAGGGACTTTTCACCGGGGAGCTGTTTTTT.

This chain's CDR3 is CASSDRVDAFF. The CDR3 DNA follows: TGTGCCAGCAGTGACAGGGTGGATGCTTTCTTT. The V gene is TRBV6-2 or TRBV6-3, the J gene TRBJ1-1; 7 bases agree with TRBD1. From germline, CDR1 is MNHEY and CDR2 SVGEGT. J was trimmed by 11 bases and V by 5 bases; bases with no gene match: 5. The CDR3 has 11 residues.

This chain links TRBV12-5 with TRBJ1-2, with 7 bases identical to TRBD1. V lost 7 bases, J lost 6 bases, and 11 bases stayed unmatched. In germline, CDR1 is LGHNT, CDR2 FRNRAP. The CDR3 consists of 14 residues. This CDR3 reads CASARQGGRDGYTF. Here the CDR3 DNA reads TGTGCTAGTGCTAGACAGGGAGGCAGGGATGGCTACACCTTC. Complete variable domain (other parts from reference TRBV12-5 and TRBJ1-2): DARVTQTPRHKVTEMGQEVTMRCQPILGHNTVFWYRQTMMQGLELLAYFRNRAPLDDSGMPKDRFSAEMPDATLATLKIQPSEPRDSAVYFCASARQGGRDGYTFGSGTRLTVV.

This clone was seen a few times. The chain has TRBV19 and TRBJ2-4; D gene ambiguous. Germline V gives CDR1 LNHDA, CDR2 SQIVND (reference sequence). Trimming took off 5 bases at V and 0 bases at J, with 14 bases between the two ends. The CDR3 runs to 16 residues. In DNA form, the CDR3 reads TGTGCCAGTAGTGCGCCCCTCCGGGTAGCCAAAAACATTCAGTACTTC. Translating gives CASSAPLRVAKNIQYF. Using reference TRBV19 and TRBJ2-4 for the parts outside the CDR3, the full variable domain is DGGITQSPKYLFRKEGQNVTLSCEQNLNHDAMYWYRQDPGQGLRLIYYSQIVNDFQKGDIAEGYSVSREKKESFPLTVTSAQKNPTAFYLCASSAPLRVAKNIQYFGAGTRLSVL.

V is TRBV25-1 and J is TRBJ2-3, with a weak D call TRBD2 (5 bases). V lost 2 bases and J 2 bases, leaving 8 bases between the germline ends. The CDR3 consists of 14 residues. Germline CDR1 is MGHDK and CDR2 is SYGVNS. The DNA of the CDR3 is TGTGCCAGCAGTGAACCGGGGAACACAGATACGCAGTATTTT. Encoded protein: CASSEPGNTDTQYF.

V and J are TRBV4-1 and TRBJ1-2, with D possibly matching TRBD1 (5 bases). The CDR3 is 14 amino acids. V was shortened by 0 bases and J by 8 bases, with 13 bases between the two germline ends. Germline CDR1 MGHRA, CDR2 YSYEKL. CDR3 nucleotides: TGCGCCAGCAGCCAAGAGTGGGGGGTGAGAGGCTACACCTTC. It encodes CASSQEWGVRGYTF.

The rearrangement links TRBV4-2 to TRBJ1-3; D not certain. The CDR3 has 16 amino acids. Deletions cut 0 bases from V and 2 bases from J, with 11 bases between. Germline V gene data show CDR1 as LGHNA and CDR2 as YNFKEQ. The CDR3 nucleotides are TGTGCCAGCAGCCAAGATGGGAGTGGTACTGGAAACACCATATATTTT. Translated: CASSQDGSGTGNTIYF.

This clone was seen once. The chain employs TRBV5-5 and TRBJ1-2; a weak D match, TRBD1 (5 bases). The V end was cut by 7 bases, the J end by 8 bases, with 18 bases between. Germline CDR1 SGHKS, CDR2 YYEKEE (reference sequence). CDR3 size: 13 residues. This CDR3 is CASGGDARAGYTF. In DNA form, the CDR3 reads TGTGCCAGCGGGGGGGACGCTCGGGCGGGCTACACCTTC.

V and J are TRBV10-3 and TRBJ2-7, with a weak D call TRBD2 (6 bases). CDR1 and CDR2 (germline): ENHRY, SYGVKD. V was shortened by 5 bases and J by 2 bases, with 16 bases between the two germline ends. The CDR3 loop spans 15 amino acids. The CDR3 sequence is CAISWGVIQTYEQYF. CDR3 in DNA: TGTGCCATCAGTTGGGGGGTAATCCAAACCTACGAGCAGTACTTC.

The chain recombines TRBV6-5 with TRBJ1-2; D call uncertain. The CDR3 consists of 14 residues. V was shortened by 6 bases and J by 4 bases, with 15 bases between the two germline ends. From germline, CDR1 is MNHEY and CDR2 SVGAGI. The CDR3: CASRGSGYGYGYTF. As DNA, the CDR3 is TGTGCCAGCAGAGGGAGTGGGTACGGCTATGGCTACACCTTC.

The CDR3 loop is CASSPGQRRSGANVLTF. CDR3 bases: TGTGCCAGCAGCCCCGGACAGCGACGCTCTGGGGCCAACGTCCTGACTTTC. The rearrangement joins TRBV11-2 to TRBJ2-6; the D gene is possibly TRBD1 (6 bases). The germline gives CDR1 SGHAT, CDR2 FQNNGV. Trimming removed 5 bases at V and 0 bases at J, with 14 bases between. There are 17 residues in the CDR3.

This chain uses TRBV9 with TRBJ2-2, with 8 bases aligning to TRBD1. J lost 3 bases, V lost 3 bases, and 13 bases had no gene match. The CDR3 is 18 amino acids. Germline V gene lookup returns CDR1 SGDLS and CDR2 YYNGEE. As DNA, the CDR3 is TGTGCCAGCAGCGCCAACACTCCGGGACAGGTGGACACCGGGGAGCTGTTTTTT. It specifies CASSANTPGQVDTGELFF.

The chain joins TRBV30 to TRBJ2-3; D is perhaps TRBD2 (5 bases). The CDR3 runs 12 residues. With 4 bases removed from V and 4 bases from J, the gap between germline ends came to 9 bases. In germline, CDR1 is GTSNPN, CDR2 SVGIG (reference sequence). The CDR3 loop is CAWTRGSDTQYF. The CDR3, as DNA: TGTGCCTGGACCCGGGGTTCAGATACGCAGTATTTT.

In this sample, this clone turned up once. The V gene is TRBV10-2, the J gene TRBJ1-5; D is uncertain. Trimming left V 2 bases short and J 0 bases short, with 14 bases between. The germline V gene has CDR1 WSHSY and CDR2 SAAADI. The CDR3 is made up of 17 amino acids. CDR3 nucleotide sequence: TGCGCCAGCAGTGAGGCCGCCCCGGGGATTAGCAATCAGCCCCAGCATTTT. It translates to CASSEAAPGISNQPQHF.

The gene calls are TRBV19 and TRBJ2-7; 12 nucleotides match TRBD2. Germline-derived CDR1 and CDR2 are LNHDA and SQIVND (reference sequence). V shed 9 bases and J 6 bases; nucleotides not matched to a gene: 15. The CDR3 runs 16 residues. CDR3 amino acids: CARRLAGDAFIGEQYF. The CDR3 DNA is TGTGCCAGGAGACTAGCGGGAGACGCGTTTATAGGCGAGCAGTACTTC.